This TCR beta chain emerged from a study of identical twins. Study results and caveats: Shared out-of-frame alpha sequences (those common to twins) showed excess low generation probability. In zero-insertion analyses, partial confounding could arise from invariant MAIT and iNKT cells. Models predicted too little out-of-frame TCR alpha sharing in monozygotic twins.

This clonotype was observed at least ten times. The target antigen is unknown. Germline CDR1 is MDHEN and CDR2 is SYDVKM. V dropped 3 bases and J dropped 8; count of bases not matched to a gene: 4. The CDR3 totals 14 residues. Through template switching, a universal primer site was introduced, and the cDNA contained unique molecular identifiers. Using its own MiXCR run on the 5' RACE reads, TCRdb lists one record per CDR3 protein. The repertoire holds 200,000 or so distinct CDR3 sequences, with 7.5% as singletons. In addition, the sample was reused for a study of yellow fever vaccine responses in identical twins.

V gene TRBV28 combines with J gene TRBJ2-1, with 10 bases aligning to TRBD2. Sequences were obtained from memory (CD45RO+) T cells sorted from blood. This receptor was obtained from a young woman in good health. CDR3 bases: TGTGCCAGCAGTTTCACTAGCGGGGTAGATGAGCAGTTCTTC. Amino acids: CASSFTSGVDEQFF. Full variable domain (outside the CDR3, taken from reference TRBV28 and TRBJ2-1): DVKVTQSSRYLVKRTGEKVFLECVQDMDHENMFWYRQDPGLGLRLIYFSYDVKMKEKGDIPEGYSVSREKKERFSLILESASTNQTSMYLCASSFTSGVDEQFFGPGTRLTVL.